These 30 T cell receptor beta chains were all obtained from the same sample, sequenced in a study of blood T cell repertoires in COVID-19. Method: immunoSEQ multiplex PCR; TCRdb's copy keeps in-frame clones and lacks some. This sample has tens of thousands of clones, with 88% found just once. Sequenced sample: peripheral blood. These receptors all come from a human donor in a cohort sampled during active COVID-19.

J is TRBJ2-2 and V is TRBV5-1; TRBD2 aligns across 10 bases. The CDR3 contains 16 residues. From germline, CDR1 is SGHRS and CDR2 YFSETQ. J was trimmed by 7 bases and V by 2 bases; bases with no gene match: 8. The CDR3 nucleotides read TGCGCCAGCAGCTTATCAGCGGGAGGGCCTGGCGGGGAGCTGTTTTTT. Translating it yields CASSLSAGGPGGELFF.

The chain joins TRBV14 to TRBJ1-2, with a possible D match to TRBD1 (6 bases). The CDR3 runs 14 residues. The germline V gene has CDR1 SGHDN and CDR2 FVKESK. Trimming pared 2 bases from V and 8 bases from J, leaving 15 bases between. The CDR3, as DNA: TGTGCCAGCAGCCAAATCTCAACCCAGGGGGGCTACACCTTC. This gives the protein CASSQISTQGGYTF. Supplemented by reference TRBV14 and TRBJ1-2, the full variable domain reads EAGVTQFPSHSVIEKGQTVTLRCDPISGHDNLYWYRRVMGKEIKFLLHFVKESKQDESGMPNNRFLAERTGGTYSTLKVQPAELEDSGVYFCASSQISTQGGYTFGSGTRLTVV.

The sample holds one count of this clone. This chain uses TRBV5-4 with TRBJ2-3; D remains unclear. The CDR3 covers 12 residues. Germline CDR1 and CDR2: SGHNT and YYREEE (reference sequence). The V gene lost 0 bases and the J gene lost 6 bases, with 5 bases spanning the gap. Here the CDR3 DNA reads TGTGCCAGCAGCTTGGTACAGGATACGCAGTATTTT. It codes for CASSLVQDTQYF.

V usage is TRBV30 and J usage is TRBJ1-1; D perhaps matches TRBD1 (5 bases). V lost 0 bases and J 1 base, leaving 15 bases between the germline ends. CDR1 GTSNPN and CDR2 SVGIG come from the germline V gene (reference sequence). CDR3 length: 16 amino acids. CDR3 coding DNA: TGTGCCTGGAGTGTAGGCGGGGGATACCAGAACACTGAAGCTTTCTTT. Translating it yields CAWSVGGGYQNTEAFF.

The rearrangement joins TRBV15 to TRBJ2-7; 7 bases line up with TRBD2. Germline assignment: CDR1 LNHNV and CDR2 YYDKDF (reference sequence). V shed 5 bases, J shed 2 bases, and the junction held 6 bases outside the gene matches. This CDR3 contains 14 residues. The CDR3 coding sequence is TGTGCCACCAGCGTGGGGGGGACTACCTACGAGCAGTACTTC. Residues: CATSVGGTTYEQYF. Full variable domain (rest looked up from reference TRBV15 and TRBJ2-7): DAMVIQNPRYQVTQFGKPVTLSCSQTLNHNVMYWYQQKSSQAPKLLFHYYDKDFNNEADTPDNFQSRRPNTSFCFLDIRSPGLGDTAMYLCATSVGGTTYEQYFGPGTRLTVT.

The chain carries TRBV9 and TRBJ2-1; D is unclear. CDR1 is SGDLS and CDR2 is YYNGEE in the germline V gene. Trimming pared 0 bases from V and 0 bases from J, leaving 10 bases between. The CDR3 totals 16 residues. The DNA for the CDR3 is TGTGCCAGCAGCGTAGGAATAGTGAGCTCCTACAATGAGCAGTTCTTC. Translating it yields CASSVGIVSSYNEQFF.

The chain is built from TRBV12-3 or TRBV12-4 and TRBJ1-4; 10 bases line up with TRBD1. The CDR3 length is 13 residues. V lost 6 bases and J lost 10; bases outside the gene matches: 5. The CDR3 loop reads CASSKGQGGKLFF. The DNA of the CDR3 is TGTGCCAGCAGCAAAGGACAGGGGGGAAAACTGTTTTTT.

This chain joins TRBV7-9 and TRBJ2-1; 7 nucleotides match TRBD2. The CDR3 is 15 amino acids. Germline loops: CDR1 SEHNR, CDR2 FQNEAQ (reference sequence). V lost 5 bases to trimming and J lost 4 bases; unmatched junction nucleotides: 8. CDR3 bases: TGTGCCAGCAGCCCTACGGGACTATTTTACAATGAGCAGTTCTTC. Translating gives CASSPTGLFYNEQFF. The complete variable domain, with remaining parts taken from reference TRBV7-9 and TRBJ2-1, reads DTGVSQNPRHKITKRGQNVTFRCDPISEHNRLYWYRQTLGQGPEFLTYFQNEAQLEKSRLLSDRFSAERPKGSFSTLEIQRTEQGDSAMYLCASSPTGLFYNEQFFGPGTRLTVL.

This chain links TRBV5-1 with TRBJ1-3; D unclear. Germline values: CDR1 SGHRS, CDR2 YFSETQ. The CDR3 is 15 amino acids. With 4 bases removed from V and 8 bases from J, the gap between germline ends came to 19 bases. For the CDR3, the DNA is TGCGCCAGCAGCGCTTTGGTCCAGCCGAGGGACACCATATATTTT. Translation: CASSALVQPRDTIYF.

The rearrangement links TRBV19 to TRBJ1-2, with D perhaps matching TRBD1 (5 bases). Trimming cost V 8 bases and J 0 bases, with 25 bases left between them. CDR1 and CDR2 (germline): LNHDA, SQIVND (reference sequence). The CDR3 is 18 amino acids. CDR3 in DNA: TGTGCCAGTCTTCAACGGGGGTCTACGAGAAGTCCTAACTATGGCTACACCTTC. Its translation is CASLQRGSTRSPNYGYTF.

J is TRBJ2-3 and V is TRBV10-3, with D possibly matching TRBD2 (5 bases). The V gene's germline CDR1 is ENHRY and CDR2 SYGVKD. The germline V and J ends were trimmed by 4 bases and 9 bases, with 11 bases remaining between them. The CDR3 totals 12 residues. As DNA, the CDR3 is TGTGCCATCAGTGGTGGACTGGAGACGCAGTATTTT. Translation gives CAISGGLETQYF.

This chain connects TRBV6-2 or TRBV6-3 to TRBJ2-1; 8 positions agree with TRBD2. CDR1 is MNHEY, CDR2 SVGEGT, per germline. This CDR3 is built from 13 residues. The V gene end was trimmed by 6 bases and the J gene end by 9 bases; junction bases not matched to a gene: 7. CDR3 protein: CASSWAGGREQFF. The CDR3 bases are TGTGCCAGCAGCTGGGCGGGGGGTCGTGAGCAGTTCTTC.

This clone was detected only once. The chain has TRBV5-1 and TRBJ1-6; no clear D. CDR1 and CDR2 from the germline V gene are SGHRS and YFSETQ. Trimming took off 1 base at V and 6 bases at J, with 5 bases between the two ends. The CDR3 has 13 residues. The CDR3 protein is CASSLSRNSPLHF. The CDR3 DNA sequence: TGCGCCAGCAGCTTGTCTCGTAATTCACCCCTCCACTTT.

The gene calls are TRBV30 and TRBJ2-2, with 10 bases that match TRBD2. The germline V gene has CDR1 GTSNPN and CDR2 SVGIG (reference sequence). The V gene end was trimmed by 0 bases and the J gene end by 4 bases; junction bases not matched to a gene: 11. The CDR3 covers 18 residues. The chain's CDR3 is CAWSVPSGRARGTGELFF. The CDR3 region has the DNA TGTGCCTGGAGTGTACCCAGCGGGAGGGCCCGGGGCACCGGGGAGCTGTTTTTT.

As DNA, the CDR3 is TGTGCCAGCAGCGCGGACTTGCCCTCTTACGAGCAGTACTTC. As protein: CASSADLPSYEQYF. The chain joins TRBV7-2 to TRBJ2-7; TRBD2 is a possible D gene (5 bases). V was trimmed by 5 bases and J by 4 bases, leaving 15 bases between them. Germline loops: CDR1 SGHTA, CDR2 FQGNSA. CDR3 length equals 14 residues.

This clone was found once. This chain joins TRBV5-1 and TRBJ1-1; tentative D call: TRBD1 (5 bases). In germline, CDR1 is SGHRS, CDR2 YFSETQ. The CDR3 runs 14 residues. V was clipped by 4 bases and J by 1 base, with 11 bases between them. In DNA form, the CDR3 reads TGCGCCAGCAGCGCAGGGTTGACGAACACTGAAGCTTTCTTT. Translating it yields CASSAGLTNTEAFF.

This rearrangement joins TRBV5-4 to TRBJ2-1; 7 bases line up with TRBD2. This CDR3 has 16 amino acids. CDR1 and CDR2 (germline): SGHNT, YYREEE (reference sequence). With V trimmed by 0 bases and J by 7 bases, 10 bases remained unmatched. CDR3 coding DNA: TGTGCCAGCAGCTTGGCCGCAGGCGGGGGTGGAAATGAGCAGTTCTTC. Translation: CASSLAAGGGGNEQFF.

The chain carries TRBV7-2 and TRBJ2-3; TRBD2 might be the D (6 bases). The CDR3 is 15 amino acids. The germline gives CDR1 SGHTA, CDR2 FQGNSA. V was pared by 1 base and J by 1 base, with 9 bases between. The CDR3 sequence is CASSLGERGTDTQYF. The CDR3 DNA follows: TGTGCCAGCAGCTTAGGAGAGCGGGGCACAGATACGCAGTATTTT.

This clone was observed a single time. This sequence joins TRBV7-2 and TRBJ1-1, with 8 bases lining up with TRBD1. Trimming at V came to 6 bases and at J to 5 bases, leaving 5 bases not matched to a gene. CDR1 is SGHTA and CDR2 is FQGNSA in the germline V gene. There are 13 residues in the CDR3. The CDR3 DNA reads as TGTGCCAGCAGGGCAGGGGGCGCGACTGAAGCTTTCTTT. It is translated as CASRAGGATEAFF. The full variable domain, with the rest looked up from reference TRBV7-2 and TRBJ1-1, is GAGVSQSPSNKVTEKGKDVELRCDPISGHTALYWYRQSLGQGLEFLIYFQGNSAPDKSGLPSDRFSAERTGGSVSTLTIQRTQQEDSAVYLCASRAGGATEAFFGQGTRLTVV.

The rearrangement uses TRBV28 and TRBJ1-5; D remains ambiguous. V was shortened by 2 bases and J by 4 bases, with 9 bases between the two germline ends. CDR1 and CDR2 (germline): MDHEN, SYDVKM. The CDR3 extends over 14 amino acids. Written as DNA, the CDR3 is TGTGCCAGCAGTTTAGGGAGGAAGAATCAGCCCCAGCATTTT. Amino acids: CASSLGRKNQPQHF.

The CDR3 bases are TGTGCCAGTACCCCTAGCCGGGGATCCGGGGAGCTGTTTTTT. This codes for CASTPSRGSGELFF. The genes are TRBV19 and TRBJ2-2; tentatively, D is TRBD2 (5 bases). In germline, CDR1 is LNHDA, CDR2 SQIVND (reference sequence). Trimming removed 7 bases at V and 6 bases at J, with 15 bases between. The CDR3 is 14 residues long.

The genes are TRBV5-1 and TRBJ2-3; weak D call: TRBD2 (5 bases). This CDR3 has 13 amino acids. The germline V gene has CDR1 SGHRS and CDR2 YFSETQ. Trimming took 0 bases from V and 5 from J, leaving 7 bases between them. The chain's CDR3 is CASSLGEGDTQYF. CDR3 sequence (DNA): TGCGCCAGCAGCTTGGGAGAGGGAGATACGCAGTATTTT.

The V gene is TRBV3-1 (or the pseudogene TRBV3-2), the J gene TRBJ2-3, with 8 bases lining up with TRBD2. This CDR3 region has 16 residues. V dropped 4 bases and J dropped 0; count of bases not matched to a gene: 6. Per germline, CDR1 LGHDT and CDR2 YNNKEL (reference sequence). In DNA, the CDR3 is TGTGCCAGCAGCCTCCTTAGCGGGGAAAGCACAGATACGCAGTATTTT. Encoded protein: CASSLLSGESTDTQYF.

In its sample, this clone was seen once. The chain employs TRBV7-8 and TRBJ2-7, with D possibly being TRBD2 (6 bases). Looked up from germline, CDR1 is SGHVS and CDR2 is FQNEAQ. Trimming removed 3 bases from V and 0 bases from J, with 9 bases in between. The CDR3 sequence is 14 residues long. The CDR3: CASSLSGGSYEQYF. The CDR3 region has the DNA TGTGCCAGCAGCTTGTCCGGGGGCTCCTACGAGCAGTACTTC.

V usage is TRBV12-3 or TRBV12-4 and J usage is TRBJ1-2; 9 positions match TRBD1. The CDR3 has 11 residues. Losses at the gene ends were 6 bases for V and 14 bases for J; bases not matched to a gene: 7. The DNA for the CDR3 is TGTGCCAGCAGCAGACAGGGGGTAAGGACCTTC. Translated, it gives CASSRQGVRTF.

This clone was counted ten times or more. The CDR3 loop reads CASSRLPGHLQETQYF. The CDR3 region has the DNA TGTGCCAGCAGCCGACTACCGGGACACTTACAAGAGACCCAGTACTTC. The rearrangement uses TRBV16 and TRBJ2-5; weak D call: TRBD1 (6 bases). The CDR3 runs to 16 residues. V lost 4 bases to trimming and J lost 2 bases, with 17 bases between them. Germline CDR1 and CDR2: KGHSY and FQNENV.

This chain connects TRBV2 to TRBJ2-2; D is ambiguous. Trimming left V 7 bases short and J 0 bases short, with 9 bases between. This CDR3 is 14 amino acids long. Germline-derived CDR1 and CDR2 are SNHLY and FYNNEI. This CDR3 is CASKKQSNTGELFF. Here the CDR3 DNA reads TGTGCCAGCAAAAAACAGTCGAACACCGGGGAGCTGTTTTTT.

The rearrangement uses TRBV6-6 and TRBJ2-5; 8 bases map to TRBD2. CDR1 and CDR2 from the germline V gene are MNHNY and SVGAGI (reference sequence). The CDR3 spans 15 residues. Trimming cost V 3 bases and J 5 bases; bases outside gene matches: 8. CDR3 loop: CASSYIREGGETQYF. CDR3 DNA: TGTGCCAGCAGTTATATCCGGGAGGGAGGGGAGACCCAGTACTTC.

The chain employs TRBV12-3 or TRBV12-4 and TRBJ1-2; TRBD1 matches 7 bases. The CDR3 length is 12 residues. V dropped 10 bases and J dropped 7; count of bases not matched to a gene: 9. The CDR3 loop is CAIQTGYPGYTF. The CDR3 DNA sequence: TGTGCCATACAGACAGGGTATCCTGGCTACACCTTC.

This clone was detected only a few times. This chain uses TRBV18 with TRBJ2-7, with D perhaps TRBD2 (5 bases). The CDR3 is 13 amino acids. The germline gives CDR1 KGHSH, CDR2 LQKENI. Trimming took off 8 bases at V and 3 bases at J, with 14 bases between the two ends. CDR3 region: CASRVPGNYEQYF. The CDR3 DNA is TGTGCCAGCCGGGTCCCCGGGAACTACGAGCAGTACTTC.